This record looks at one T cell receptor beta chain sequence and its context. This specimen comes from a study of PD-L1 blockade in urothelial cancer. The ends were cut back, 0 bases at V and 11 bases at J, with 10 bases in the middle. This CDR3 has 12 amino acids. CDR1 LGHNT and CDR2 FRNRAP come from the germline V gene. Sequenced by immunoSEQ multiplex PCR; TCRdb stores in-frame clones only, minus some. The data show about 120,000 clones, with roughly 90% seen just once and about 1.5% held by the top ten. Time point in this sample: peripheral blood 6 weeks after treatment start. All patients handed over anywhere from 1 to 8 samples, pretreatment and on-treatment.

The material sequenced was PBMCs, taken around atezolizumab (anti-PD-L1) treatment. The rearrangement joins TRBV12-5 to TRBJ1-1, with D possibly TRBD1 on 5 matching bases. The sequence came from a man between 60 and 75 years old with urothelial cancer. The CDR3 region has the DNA TGTGCTAGTGGTTTGGTAGGAGGGGTTGCTTTCTTT. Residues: CASGLVGGVAFF. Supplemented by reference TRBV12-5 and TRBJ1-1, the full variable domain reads DARVTQTPRHKVTEMGQEVTMRCQPILGHNTVFWYRQTMMQGLELLAYFRNRAPLDDSGMPKDRFSAEMPDATLATLKIQPSEPRDSAVYFCASGLVGGVAFFGQGTRLTVV.